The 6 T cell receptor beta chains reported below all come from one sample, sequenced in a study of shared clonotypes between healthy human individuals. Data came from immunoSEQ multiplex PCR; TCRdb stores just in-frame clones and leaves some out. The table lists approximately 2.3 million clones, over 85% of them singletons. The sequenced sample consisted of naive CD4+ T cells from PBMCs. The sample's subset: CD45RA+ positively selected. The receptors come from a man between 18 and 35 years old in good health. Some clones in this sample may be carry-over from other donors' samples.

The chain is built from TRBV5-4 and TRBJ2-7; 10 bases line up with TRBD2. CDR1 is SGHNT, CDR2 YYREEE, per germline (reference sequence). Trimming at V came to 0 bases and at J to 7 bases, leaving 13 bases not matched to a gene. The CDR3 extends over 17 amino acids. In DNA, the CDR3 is TGTGCCAGCAGCTTGGTGCCAGCGGGAGGGCGACGCGGGGAGCAGTACTTC. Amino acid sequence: CASSLVPAGGRRGEQYF.

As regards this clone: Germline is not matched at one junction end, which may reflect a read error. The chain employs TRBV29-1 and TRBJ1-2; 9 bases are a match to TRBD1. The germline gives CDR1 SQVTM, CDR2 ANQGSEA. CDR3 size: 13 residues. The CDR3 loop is CSVWDRAWYGYIF. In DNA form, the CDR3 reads TGCAGCGTATGGGACAGGGCTTGGTATGGCTACATCTTC.

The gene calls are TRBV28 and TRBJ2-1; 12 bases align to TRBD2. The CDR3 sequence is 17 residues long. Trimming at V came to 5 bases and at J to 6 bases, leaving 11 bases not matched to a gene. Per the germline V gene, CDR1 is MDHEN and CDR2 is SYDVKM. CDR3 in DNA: TGTGCCAGCAGTATCAACCGACTAGCGGGAGTCTCCAATGAGCAGTTCTTC. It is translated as CASSINRLAGVSNEQFF.

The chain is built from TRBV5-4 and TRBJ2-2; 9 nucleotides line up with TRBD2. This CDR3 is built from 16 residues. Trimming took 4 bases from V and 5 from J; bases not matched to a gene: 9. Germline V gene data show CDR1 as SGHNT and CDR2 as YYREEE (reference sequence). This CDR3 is CASSHWSGRTTGELFF. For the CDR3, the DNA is TGTGCCAGCAGCCACTGGAGCGGGAGGACGACCGGGGAGCTGTTTTTT. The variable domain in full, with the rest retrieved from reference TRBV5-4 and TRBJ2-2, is ETGVTQSPTHLIKTRGQQVTLRCSSQSGHNTVSWYQQALGQGPQFIFQYYREEENGRGNFPPRFSGLQFPNYSSELNVNALELDDSALYLCASSHWSGRTTGELFFGEGSRLTVL.

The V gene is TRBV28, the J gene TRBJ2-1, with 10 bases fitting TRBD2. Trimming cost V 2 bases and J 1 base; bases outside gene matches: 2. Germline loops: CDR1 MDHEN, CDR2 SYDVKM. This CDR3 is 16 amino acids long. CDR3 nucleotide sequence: TGTGCCAGCAGTTTAATAGCGGGAGGATCCTACAATGAGCAGTTCTTC. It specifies CASSLIAGGSYNEQFF.

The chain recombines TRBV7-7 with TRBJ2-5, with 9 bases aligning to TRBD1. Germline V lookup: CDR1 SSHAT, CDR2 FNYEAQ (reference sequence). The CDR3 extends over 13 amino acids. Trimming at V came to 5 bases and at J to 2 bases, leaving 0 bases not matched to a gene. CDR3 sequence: CASSGQGQETQYF. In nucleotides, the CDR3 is TGTGCCAGCAGCGGACAGGGGCAAGAGACCCAGTACTTC.